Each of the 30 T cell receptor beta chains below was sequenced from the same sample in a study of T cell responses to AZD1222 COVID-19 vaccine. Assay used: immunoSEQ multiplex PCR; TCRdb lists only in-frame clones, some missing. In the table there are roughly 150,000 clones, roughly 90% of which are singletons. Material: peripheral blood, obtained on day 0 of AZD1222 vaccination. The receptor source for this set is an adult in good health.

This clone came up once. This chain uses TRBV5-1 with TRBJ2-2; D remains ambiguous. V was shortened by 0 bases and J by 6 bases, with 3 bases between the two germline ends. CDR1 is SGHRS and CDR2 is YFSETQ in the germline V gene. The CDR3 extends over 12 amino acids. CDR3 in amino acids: CASSLEAGELFF. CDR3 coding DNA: TGCGCCAGCAGCTTGGAGGCCGGGGAGCTGTTTTTT.

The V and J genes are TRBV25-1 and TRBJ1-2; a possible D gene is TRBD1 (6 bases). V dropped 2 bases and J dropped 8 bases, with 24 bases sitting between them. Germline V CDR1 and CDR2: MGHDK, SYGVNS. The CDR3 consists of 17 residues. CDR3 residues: CASSENGAQGRFGGYTF. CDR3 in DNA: TGTGCCAGCAGTGAAAACGGGGCCCAGGGGCGCTTTGGCGGCTACACCTTC.

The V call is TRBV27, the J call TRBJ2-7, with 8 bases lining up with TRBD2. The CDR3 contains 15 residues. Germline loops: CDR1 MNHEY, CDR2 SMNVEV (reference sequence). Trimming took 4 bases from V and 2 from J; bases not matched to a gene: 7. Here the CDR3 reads CASSWASGLAYEQYF. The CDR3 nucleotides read TGTGCCAGCAGTTGGGCTAGCGGGCTGGCCTACGAGCAGTACTTC.

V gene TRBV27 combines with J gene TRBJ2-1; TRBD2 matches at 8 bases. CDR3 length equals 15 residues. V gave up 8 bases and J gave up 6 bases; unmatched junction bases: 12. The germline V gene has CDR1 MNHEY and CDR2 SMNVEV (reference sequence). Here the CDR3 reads CASSRTGTRINEQFF. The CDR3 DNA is TGTGCCAGCTCACGGACCGGGACTAGGATCAATGAGCAGTTCTTC.

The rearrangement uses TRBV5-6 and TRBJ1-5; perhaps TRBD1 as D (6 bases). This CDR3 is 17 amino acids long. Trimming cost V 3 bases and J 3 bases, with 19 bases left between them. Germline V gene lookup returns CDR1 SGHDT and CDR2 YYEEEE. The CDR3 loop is CASSSGPGHLVNQPQHF. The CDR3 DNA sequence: TGTGCCAGCAGCTCTGGCCCGGGACACCTAGTCAATCAGCCCCAGCATTTT.

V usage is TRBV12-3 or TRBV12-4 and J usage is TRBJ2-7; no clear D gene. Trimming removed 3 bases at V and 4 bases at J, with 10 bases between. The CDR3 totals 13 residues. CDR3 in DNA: TGTGCCAGCAGTTTCGGGTTACGATACGAGCAGTACTTC. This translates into CASSFGLRYEQYF.

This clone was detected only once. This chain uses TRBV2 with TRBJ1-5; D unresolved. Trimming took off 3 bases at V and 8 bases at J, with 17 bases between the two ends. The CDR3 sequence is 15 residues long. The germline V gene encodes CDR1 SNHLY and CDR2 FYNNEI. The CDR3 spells CASSETRLGKKPQHF. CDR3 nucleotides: TGTGCCAGCAGTGAGACTCGCCTGGGTAAGAAGCCCCAGCATTTT.

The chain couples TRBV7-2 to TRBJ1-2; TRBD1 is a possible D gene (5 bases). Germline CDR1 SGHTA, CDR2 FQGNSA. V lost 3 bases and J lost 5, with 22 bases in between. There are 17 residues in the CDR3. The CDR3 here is CASSLPGTAGGVYGYTF. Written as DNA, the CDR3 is TGTGCCAGCAGCTTGCCCGGGACGGCCGGAGGGGTTTATGGCTACACCTTC.

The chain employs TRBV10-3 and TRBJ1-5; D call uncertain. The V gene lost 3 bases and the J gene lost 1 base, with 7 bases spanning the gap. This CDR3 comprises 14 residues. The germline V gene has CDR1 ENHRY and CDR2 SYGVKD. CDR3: CAISDGRSNQPQHF. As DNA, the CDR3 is TGTGCCATCAGTGATGGCAGAAGCAATCAGCCCCAGCATTTT.

Here the CDR3 DNA reads TGTGCCAGCAGTTTGCCGGAAAAGTACGAGCAGTACTTC. It encodes CASSLPEKYEQYF. The rearrangement links TRBV27 to TRBJ2-7; D call uncertain. Germline CDR1 reads MNHEY; CDR2 reads SMNVEV (reference sequence). CDR3 length: 13 residues. V dropped 3 bases and J dropped 4 bases, with 10 bases sitting between them.

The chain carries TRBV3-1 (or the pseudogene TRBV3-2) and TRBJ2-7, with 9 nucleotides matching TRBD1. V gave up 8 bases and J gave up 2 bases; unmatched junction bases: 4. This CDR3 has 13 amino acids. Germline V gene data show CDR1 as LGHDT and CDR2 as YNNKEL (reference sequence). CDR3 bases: TGTGCCAGCGCAACAGGGGGCACCTACGAGCAGTACTTC. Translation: CASATGGTYEQYF.

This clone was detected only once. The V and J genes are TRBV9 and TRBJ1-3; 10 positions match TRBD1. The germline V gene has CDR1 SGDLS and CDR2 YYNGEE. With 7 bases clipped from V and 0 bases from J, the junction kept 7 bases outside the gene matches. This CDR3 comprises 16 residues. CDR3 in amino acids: CASGQGGISSGNTIYF. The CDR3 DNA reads TGTGCCAGCGGACAGGGGGGGATTAGCTCTGGAAACACCATATATTTT.

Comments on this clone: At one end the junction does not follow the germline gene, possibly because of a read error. CDR3 region: CAISEPPGLAGGLF. In DNA form, the CDR3 reads TGTGCCATCAGTGAACCGCCCGGACTAGCGGGAGGCCTCTTC. This chain joins TRBV10-3 and TRBJ2-7; 14 nucleotides match TRBD2. CDR1 and CDR2 (germline): ENHRY, SYGVKD. This CDR3 comprises 14 residues.

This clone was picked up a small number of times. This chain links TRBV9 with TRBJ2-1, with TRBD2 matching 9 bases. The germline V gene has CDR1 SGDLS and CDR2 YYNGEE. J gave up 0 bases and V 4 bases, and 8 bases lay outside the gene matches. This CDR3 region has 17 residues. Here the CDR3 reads CASSPTAGGSSYNEQFF. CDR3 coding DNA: TGTGCCAGCAGCCCTACCGCGGGGGGGAGCTCCTACAATGAGCAGTTCTTC.

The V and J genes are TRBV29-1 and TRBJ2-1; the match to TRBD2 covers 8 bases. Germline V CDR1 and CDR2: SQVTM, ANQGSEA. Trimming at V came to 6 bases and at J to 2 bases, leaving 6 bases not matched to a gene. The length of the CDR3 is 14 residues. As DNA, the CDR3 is TGCAGCGTAGTAGCGGGGAGGACCTACAATGAGCAGTTCTTC. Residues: CSVVAGRTYNEQFF.

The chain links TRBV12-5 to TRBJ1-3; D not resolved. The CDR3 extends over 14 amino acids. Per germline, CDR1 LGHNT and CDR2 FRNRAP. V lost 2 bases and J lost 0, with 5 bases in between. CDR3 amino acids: CASGLTVSGNTIYF. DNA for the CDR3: TGTGCTAGTGGTTTGACAGTCTCTGGAAACACCATATATTTT.

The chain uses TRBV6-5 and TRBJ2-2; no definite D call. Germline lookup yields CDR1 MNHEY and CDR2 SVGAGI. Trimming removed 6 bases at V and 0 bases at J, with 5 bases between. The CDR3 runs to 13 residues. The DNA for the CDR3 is TGTGCCAGCAGGAACCCGAACACCGGGGAGCTGTTTTTT. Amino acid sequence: CASRNPNTGELFF.

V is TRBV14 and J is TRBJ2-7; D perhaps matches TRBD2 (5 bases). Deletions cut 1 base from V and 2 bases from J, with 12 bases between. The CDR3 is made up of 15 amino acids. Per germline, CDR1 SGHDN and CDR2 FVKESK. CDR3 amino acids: CASSQGQFGTYEQYF. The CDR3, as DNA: TGTGCCAGCAGCCAAGGGCAATTCGGGACCTACGAGCAGTACTTC.

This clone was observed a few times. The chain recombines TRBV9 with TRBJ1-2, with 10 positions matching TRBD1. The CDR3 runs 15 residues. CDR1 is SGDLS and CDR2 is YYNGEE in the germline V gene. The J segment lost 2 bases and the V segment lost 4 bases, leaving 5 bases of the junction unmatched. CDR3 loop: CASSRRQGANYGYTF. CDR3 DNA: TGTGCCAGCAGCAGACGACAGGGGGCGAACTATGGCTACACCTTC. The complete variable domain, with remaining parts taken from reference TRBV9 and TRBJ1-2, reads DSGVTQTPKHLITATGQRVTLRCSPRSGDLSVYWYQQSLDQGLQFLIQYYNGEERAKGNILERFSAQQFPDLHSELNLSSLELGDSALYFCASSRRQGANYGYTFGSGTRLTVV.

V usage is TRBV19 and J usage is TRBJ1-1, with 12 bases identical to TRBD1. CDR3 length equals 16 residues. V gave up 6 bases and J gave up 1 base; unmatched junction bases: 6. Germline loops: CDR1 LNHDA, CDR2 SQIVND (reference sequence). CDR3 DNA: TGTGCCAGTAGGCCGGGACAGGGGGCTCAGAACACTGAAGCTTTCTTT. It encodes CASRPGQGAQNTEAFF.

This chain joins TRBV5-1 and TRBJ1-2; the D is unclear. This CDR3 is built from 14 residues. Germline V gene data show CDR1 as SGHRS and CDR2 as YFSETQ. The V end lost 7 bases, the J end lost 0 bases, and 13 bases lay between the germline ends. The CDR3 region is CASGQGPANYGYTF. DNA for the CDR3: TGCGCCAGCGGTCAAGGGCCCGCTAACTATGGCTACACCTTC.

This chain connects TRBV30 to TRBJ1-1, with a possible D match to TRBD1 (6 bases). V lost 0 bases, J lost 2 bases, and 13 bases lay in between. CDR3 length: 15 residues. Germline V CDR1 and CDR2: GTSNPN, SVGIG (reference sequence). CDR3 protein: CAWSVAGTLNTEAFF. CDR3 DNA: TGTGCCTGGAGTGTAGCGGGGACACTCAACACTGAAGCTTTCTTT.

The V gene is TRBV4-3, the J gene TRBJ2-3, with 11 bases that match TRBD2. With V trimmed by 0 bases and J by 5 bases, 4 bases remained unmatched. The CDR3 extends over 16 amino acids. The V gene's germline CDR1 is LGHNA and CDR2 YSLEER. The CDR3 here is CASSQELAGAIDTQYF. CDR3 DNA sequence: TGCGCCAGCAGCCAAGAACTAGCGGGGGCGATAGATACGCAGTATTTT.

The CDR3 DNA reads as TGTGCCAGCAGGCCGGGACAGCGAAATGAGCAGTTCTTC. The encoded protein is CASRPGQRNEQFF. This rearrangement joins TRBV6-5 to TRBJ2-1; 7 nucleotides agree with TRBD1. From germline, CDR1 is MNHEY and CDR2 SVGAGI. Trimming took 6 bases from V and 7 from J; bases not matched to a gene: 6. The CDR3 loop spans 13 amino acids.

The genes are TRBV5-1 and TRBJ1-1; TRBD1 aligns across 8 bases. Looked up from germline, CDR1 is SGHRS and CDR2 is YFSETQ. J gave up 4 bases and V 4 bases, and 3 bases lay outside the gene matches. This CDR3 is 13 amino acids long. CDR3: CASSRDRSTEAFF. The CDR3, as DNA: TGCGCCAGCAGCCGGGACAGGTCCACTGAAGCTTTCTTT.

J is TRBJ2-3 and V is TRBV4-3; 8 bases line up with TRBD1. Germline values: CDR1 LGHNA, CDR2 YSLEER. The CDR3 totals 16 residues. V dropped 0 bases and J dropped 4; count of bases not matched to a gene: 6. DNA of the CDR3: TGCGCCAGCAGCCAAGATCCAGGGGGCTGGGCAGATACGCAGTATTTT. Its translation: CASSQDPGGWADTQYF.

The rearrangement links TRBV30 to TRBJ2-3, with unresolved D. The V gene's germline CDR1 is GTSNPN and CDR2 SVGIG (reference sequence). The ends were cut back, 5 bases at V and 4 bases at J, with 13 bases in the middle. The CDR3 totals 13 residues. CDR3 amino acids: CAWQKLWADTQYF. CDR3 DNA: TGTGCCTGGCAGAAACTATGGGCAGATACGCAGTATTTT. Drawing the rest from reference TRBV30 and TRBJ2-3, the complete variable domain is SQTIHQWPATLVQPVGSPLSLECTVEGTSNPNLYWYRQAAGRGLQLLFYSVGIGQISSEVPQNLSASRPQDRQFILSSKKLLLSDSGFYLCAWQKLWADTQYFGPGTRLTVL.

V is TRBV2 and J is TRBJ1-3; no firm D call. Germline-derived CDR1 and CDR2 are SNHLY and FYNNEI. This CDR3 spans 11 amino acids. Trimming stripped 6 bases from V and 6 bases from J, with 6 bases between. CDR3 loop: CASREKNTIYF. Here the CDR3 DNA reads TGTGCCAGCAGGGAGAAAAACACCATATATTTT.

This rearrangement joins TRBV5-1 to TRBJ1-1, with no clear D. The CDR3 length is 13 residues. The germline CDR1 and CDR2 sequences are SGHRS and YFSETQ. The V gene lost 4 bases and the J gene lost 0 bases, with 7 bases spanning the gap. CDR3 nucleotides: TGCGCCAGCAGCCGTGAACTGAACACTGAAGCTTTCTTT. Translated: CASSRELNTEAFF. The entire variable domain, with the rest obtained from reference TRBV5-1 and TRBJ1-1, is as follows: KAGVTQTPRYLIKTRGQQVTLSCSPISGHRSVSWYQQTPGQGLQFLFEYFSETQRNKGNFPGRFSGRQFSNSRSEMNVSTLELGDSALYLCASSRELNTEAFFGQGTRLTVV.

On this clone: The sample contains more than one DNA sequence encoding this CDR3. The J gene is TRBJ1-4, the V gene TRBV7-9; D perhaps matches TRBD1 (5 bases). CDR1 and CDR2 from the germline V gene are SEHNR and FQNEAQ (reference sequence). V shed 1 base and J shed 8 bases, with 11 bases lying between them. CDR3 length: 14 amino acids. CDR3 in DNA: TGTGCCAGCAGCTTAGGGGGCGGGGAAGAAAAACTGTTTTTT. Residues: CASSLGGGEEKLFF.